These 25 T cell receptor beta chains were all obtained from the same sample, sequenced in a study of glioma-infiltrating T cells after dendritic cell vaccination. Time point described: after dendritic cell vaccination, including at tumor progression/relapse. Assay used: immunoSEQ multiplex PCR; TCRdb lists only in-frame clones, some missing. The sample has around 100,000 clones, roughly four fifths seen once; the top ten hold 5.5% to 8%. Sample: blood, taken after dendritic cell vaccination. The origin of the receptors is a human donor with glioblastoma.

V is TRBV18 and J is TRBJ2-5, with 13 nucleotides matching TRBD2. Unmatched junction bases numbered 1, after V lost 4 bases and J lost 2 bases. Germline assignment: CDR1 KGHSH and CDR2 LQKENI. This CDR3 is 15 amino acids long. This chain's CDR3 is CASSRGLAGQETQYF. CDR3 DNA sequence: TGTGCCAGCTCACGGGGACTAGCGGGGCAAGAGACCCAGTACTTC.

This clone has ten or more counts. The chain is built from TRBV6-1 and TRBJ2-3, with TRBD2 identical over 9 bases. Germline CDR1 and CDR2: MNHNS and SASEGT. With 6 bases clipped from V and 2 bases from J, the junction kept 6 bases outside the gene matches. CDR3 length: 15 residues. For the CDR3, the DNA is TGTGCCAGCAGCACCCTAGCGGGGAACACAGATACGCAGTATTTT. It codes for CASSTLAGNTDTQYF.

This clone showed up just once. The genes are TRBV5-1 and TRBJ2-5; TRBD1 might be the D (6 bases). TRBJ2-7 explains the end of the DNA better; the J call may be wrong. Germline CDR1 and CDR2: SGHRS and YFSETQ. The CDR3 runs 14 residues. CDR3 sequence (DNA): TGCGCCAGCAGTTCAGGGGAAATGCGGCTCGAGCAGTACTTC. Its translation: CASSSGEMRLEQYF.

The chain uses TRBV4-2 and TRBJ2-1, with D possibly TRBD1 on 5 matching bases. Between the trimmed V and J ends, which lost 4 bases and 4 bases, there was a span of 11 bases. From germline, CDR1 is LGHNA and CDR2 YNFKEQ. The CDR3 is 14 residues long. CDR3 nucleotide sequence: TGTGCCAGCAGCCCAGACAGTCCATACAATGAGCAGTTCTTC. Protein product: CASSPDSPYNEQFF.

In DNA form, the CDR3 reads TGCGCCAGCAGCTTGGCAGGGTTGGACACCATATATTTT. Its protein product is CASSLAGLDTIYF. This chain connects TRBV5-1 to TRBJ1-3; perhaps TRBD1 as D (5 bases). The ends were cut back, 0 bases at V and 8 bases at J, with 9 bases in the middle. Per germline, CDR1 SGHRS and CDR2 YFSETQ. The CDR3 is 13 residues long.

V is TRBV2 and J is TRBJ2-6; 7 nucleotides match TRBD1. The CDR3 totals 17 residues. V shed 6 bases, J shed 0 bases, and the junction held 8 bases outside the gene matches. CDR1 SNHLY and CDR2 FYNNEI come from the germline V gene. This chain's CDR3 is CASSPDRPNSGANVLTF. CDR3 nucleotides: TGTGCCAGCAGCCCGGACAGGCCTAACTCTGGGGCCAACGTCCTGACTTTC.

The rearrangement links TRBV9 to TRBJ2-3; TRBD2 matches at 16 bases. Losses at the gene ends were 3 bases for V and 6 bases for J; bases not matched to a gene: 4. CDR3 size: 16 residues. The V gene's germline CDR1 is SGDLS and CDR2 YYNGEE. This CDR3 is CASSAGLAGGLDTQYF. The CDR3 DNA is TGTGCCAGCAGCGCGGGACTAGCGGGGGGGCTTGATACGCAGTATTTT.

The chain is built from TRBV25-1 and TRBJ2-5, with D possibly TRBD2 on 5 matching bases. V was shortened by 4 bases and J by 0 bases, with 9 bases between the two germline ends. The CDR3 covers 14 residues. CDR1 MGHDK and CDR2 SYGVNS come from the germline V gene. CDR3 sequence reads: CASSVGGNQETQYF. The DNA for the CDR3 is TGTGCCAGCAGTGTTGGAGGTAACCAAGAGACCCAGTACTTC.

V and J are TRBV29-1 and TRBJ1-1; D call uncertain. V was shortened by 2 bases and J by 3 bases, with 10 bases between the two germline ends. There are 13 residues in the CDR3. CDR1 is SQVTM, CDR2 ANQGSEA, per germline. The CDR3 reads CSVEIQRDTEAFF. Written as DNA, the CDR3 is TGCAGCGTTGAAATACAGAGGGACACTGAAGCTTTCTTT.

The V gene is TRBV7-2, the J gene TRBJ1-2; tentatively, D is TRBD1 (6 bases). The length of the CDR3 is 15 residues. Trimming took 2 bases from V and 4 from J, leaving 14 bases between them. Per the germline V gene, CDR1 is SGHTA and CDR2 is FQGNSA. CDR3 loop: CASSLFSGEGYGYTF. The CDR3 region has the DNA TGTGCCAGCAGCTTATTTTCAGGGGAAGGCTATGGCTACACCTTC.

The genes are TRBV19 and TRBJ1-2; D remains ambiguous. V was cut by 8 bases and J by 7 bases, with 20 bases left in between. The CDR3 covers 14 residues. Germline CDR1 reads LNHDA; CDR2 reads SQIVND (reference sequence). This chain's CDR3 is CASQHAGWDFGYTF. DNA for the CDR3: TGTGCCAGTCAACACGCGGGATGGGATTTTGGCTACACCTTC.

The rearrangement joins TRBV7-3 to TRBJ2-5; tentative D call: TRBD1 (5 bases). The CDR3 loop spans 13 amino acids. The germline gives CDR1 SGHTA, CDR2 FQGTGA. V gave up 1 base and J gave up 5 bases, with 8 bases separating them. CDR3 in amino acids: CASSLSRVETQYF. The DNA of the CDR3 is TGTGCCAGCAGCTTAAGCAGGGTGGAGACCCAGTACTTC.

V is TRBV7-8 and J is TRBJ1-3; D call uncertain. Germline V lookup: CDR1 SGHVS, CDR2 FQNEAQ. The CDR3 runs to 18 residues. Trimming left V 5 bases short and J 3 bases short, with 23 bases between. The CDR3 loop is CASSTRWGEASLGNTIYF. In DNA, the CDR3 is TGTGCCAGCAGCACCCGGTGGGGAGAGGCGTCTCTTGGAAACACCATATATTTT.

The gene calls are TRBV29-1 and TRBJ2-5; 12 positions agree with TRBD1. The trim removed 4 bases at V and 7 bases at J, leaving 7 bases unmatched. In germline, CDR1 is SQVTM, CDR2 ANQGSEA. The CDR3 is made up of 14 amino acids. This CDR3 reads CSVVGDRGRGTQYF. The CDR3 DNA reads TGCAGCGTTGTAGGGGACAGGGGGCGCGGGACCCAGTACTTC.

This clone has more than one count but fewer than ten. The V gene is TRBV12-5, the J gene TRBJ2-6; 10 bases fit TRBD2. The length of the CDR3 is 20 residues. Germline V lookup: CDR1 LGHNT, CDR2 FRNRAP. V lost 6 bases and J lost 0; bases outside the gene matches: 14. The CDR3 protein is CASGQLGLAGVFSGANVLTF. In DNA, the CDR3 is TGTGCTAGTGGCCAACTCGGGCTAGCGGGGGTTTTCTCTGGGGCCAACGTCCTGACTTTC.

In DNA, the CDR3 is TGTGCCAGCAGAACAATTCGACAGGGGGGGTATGGCTACACCTTC. This sequence encodes CASRTIRQGGYGYTF. This sequence joins TRBV11-2 and TRBJ1-2; 9 bases are shared with TRBD1. V dropped 6 bases and J dropped 5; count of bases not matched to a gene: 10. From germline, CDR1 is SGHAT and CDR2 FQNNGV. The CDR3 runs to 15 residues.

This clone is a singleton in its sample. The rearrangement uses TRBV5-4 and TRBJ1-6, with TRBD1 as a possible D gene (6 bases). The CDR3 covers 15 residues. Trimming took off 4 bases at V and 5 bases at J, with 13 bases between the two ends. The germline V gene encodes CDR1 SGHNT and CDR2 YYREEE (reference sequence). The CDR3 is CASSKDGQNNSPLHF. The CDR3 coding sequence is TGTGCCAGCAGCAAGGATGGACAGAATAATTCACCCCTCCACTTT.

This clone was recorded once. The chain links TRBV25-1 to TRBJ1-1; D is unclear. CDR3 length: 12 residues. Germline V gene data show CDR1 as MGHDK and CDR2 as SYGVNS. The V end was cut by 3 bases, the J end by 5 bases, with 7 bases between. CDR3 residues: CASSDQSTEAFF. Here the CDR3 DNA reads TGTGCCAGCAGTGACCAGTCTACTGAAGCTTTCTTT. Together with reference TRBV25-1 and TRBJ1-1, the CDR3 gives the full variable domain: EADIYQTPRYLVIGTGKKITLECSQTMGHDKMYWYQQDPGMELHLIHYSYGVNSTEKGDLSSESTVSRIRTEHFPLTLESARPSHTSQYLCASSDQSTEAFFGQGTRLTVV.

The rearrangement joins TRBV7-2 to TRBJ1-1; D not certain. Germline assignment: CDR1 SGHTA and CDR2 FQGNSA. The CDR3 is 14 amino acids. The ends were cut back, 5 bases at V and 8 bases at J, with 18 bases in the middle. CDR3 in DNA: TGTGCCAGCAGCCCCTTCACCTCAGCGGTGGAAGCTTTCTTT. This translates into CASSPFTSAVEAFF.

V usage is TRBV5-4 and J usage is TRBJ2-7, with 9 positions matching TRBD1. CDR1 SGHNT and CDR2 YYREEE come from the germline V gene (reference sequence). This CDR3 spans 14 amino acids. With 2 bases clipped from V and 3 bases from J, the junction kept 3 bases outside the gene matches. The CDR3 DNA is TGTGCCAGCAGCTTTGTGGGACAGGGCTACGAGCAGTACTTC. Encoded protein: CASSFVGQGYEQYF.

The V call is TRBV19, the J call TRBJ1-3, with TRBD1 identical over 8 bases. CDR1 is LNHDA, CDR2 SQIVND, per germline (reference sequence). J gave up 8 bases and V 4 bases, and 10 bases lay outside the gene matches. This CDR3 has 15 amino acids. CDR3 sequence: CASSNPRTGPDTIYF. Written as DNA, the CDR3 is TGTGCCAGTAGTAACCCTCGGACAGGGCCGGACACCATATATTTT.

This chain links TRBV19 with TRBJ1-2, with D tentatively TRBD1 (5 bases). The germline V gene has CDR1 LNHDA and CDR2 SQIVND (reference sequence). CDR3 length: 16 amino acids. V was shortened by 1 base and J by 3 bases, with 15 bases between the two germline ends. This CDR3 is CASSIVGDSYHYGYTF. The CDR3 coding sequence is TGTGCCAGTAGTATAGTTGGGGACTCCTATCACTATGGCTACACCTTC.

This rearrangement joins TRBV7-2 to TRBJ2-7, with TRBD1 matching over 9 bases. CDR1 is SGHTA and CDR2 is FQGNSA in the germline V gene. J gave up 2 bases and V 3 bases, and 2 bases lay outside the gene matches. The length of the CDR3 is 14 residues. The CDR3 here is CASSFGTGTYEQYF. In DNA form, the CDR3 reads TGTGCCAGCAGCTTCGGGACAGGGACCTACGAGCAGTACTTC.

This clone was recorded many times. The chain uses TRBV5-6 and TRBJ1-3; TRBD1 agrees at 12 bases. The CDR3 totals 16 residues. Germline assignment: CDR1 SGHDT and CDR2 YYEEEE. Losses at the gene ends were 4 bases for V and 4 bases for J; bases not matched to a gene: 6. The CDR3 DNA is TGTGCCAGCAGCACCGGGACAGGGGGCTCAGGAAACACCATATATTTT. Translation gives CASSTGTGGSGNTIYF.

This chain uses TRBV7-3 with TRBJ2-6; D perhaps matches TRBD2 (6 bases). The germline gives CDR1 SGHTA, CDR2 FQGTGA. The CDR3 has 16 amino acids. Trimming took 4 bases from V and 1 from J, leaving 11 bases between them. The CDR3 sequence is CASSYLGGSGANVLTF. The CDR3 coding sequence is TGTGCCAGCAGCTATTTGGGGGGTTCTGGGGCCAACGTCCTGACTTTC.